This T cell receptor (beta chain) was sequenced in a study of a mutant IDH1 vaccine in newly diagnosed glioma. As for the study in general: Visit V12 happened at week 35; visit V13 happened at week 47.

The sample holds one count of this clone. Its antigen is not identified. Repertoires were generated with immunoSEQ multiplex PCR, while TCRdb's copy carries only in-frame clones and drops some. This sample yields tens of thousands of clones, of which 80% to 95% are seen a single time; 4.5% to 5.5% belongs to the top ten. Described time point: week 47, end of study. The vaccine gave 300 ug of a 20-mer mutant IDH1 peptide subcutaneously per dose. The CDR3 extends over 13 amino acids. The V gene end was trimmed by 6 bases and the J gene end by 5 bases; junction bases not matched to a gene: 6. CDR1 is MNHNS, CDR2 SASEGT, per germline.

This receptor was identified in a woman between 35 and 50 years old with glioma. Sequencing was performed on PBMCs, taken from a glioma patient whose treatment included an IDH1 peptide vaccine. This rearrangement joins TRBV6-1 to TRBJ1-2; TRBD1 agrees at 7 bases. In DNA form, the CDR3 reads TGTGCCAGCAGCCTACAGGGGTCATATGGCTACACCTTC. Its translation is CASSLQGSYGYTF.